One and the same sample provided the 9 T cell receptor beta chains below, sequenced in a study of shared clonotypes between healthy human individuals (dated by TCRdb to the early 2020s). Receptor libraries were prepared by the immunoSEQ multiplex PCR assay. This immuneACCESS table, as held by TCRdb, lists in-frame sequences with V and J called but not all clones. Of the missing ones, under half trace to an unresolved V gene in checked studies; the others have no known cause. In all, the sample holds over 2,000,000 clones, and around 93% of those were seen once. 1.5% to 2% of the sample belongs to the ten largest clones. CD8 naive samples were obtained by positive selection for CCR7 among CD45RO-negative cells, yielding a CD45RA+CCR7+ population from which TemRA cells were excluded. Specimen: naive CD8+ T cells from PBMCs. This sample's cell subset or site label indicates: CD45RA+CCR7+. The receptors here all came from a man aged 18 to 30 in good health. Some clones in this sample may be carry-over from other donors' samples.

J is TRBJ1-1 and V is TRBV7-9; D is possibly TRBD1 (6 bases). With 4 bases removed from V and 2 bases from J, the gap between germline ends came to 17 bases. This CDR3 comprises 16 residues. In germline, CDR1 is SEHNR, CDR2 FQNEAQ (reference sequence). This CDR3 is CASSSPYRDGNTEAFF. CDR3 in DNA: TGTGCCAGCAGCTCACCGTACAGGGATGGAAACACTGAAGCTTTCTTT.

The rearrangement uses TRBV5-4 and TRBJ2-2; D tentatively fits TRBD1 or TRBD2 (5 bases each). V lost 0 bases and J lost 2, with 11 bases in between. The CDR3 loop spans 16 amino acids. CDR1 and CDR2 (germline): SGHNT, YYREEE (reference sequence). The CDR3 sequence: CASSLDGTGNTGELFF. CDR3 bases: TGTGCCAGCAGCTTGGATGGGACGGGAAACACCGGGGAGCTGTTTTTT. The variable domain in full, completed from reference TRBV5-4 and TRBJ2-2, reads ETGVTQSPTHLIKTRGQQVTLRCSSQSGHNTVSWYQQALGQGPQFIFQYYREEENGRGNFPPRFSGLQFPNYSSELNVNALELDDSALYLCASSLDGTGNTGELFFGEGSRLTVL.

This clone was detected a few times. Other DNA sequences in this sample translate to the same CDR3. The chain links TRBV27 to TRBJ1-1, with TRBD1 matching over 8 bases. The CDR3 length is 15 residues. The trim removed 5 bases at V and 4 bases at J, leaving 9 bases unmatched. Germline lookup yields CDR1 MNHEY and CDR2 SMNVEV (reference sequence). The CDR3 protein is CASSPWAGGGTEAFF. The DNA for the CDR3 is TGTGCCAGCAGTCCCTGGGCAGGGGGCGGCACTGAAGCTTTCTTT.

This chain links TRBV7-9 with TRBJ1-4; tentatively, D is TRBD1 (5 bases). Germline lookup yields CDR1 SEHNR and CDR2 FQNEAQ (reference sequence). The CDR3 runs 16 residues. The ends were cut back, 4 bases at V and 5 bases at J, with 17 bases in the middle. CDR3 region: CASSSNSLGGNEKLFF. Here the CDR3 DNA reads TGTGCCAGCAGCTCAAATTCTTTGGGGGGGAATGAAAAACTGTTTTTT.

The chain carries TRBV27 and TRBJ2-2, with TRBD2 as a possible D gene (5 bases). This CDR3 has 17 residues. With 5 bases removed from V and 2 bases from J, the gap between germline ends came to 18 bases. Germline V CDR1 and CDR2: MNHEY, SMNVEV (reference sequence). Written as DNA, the CDR3 is TGTGCCAGCAGTGCGCTCGAGGGTCCCCCCAACACCGGGGAGCTGTTTTTT. It encodes CASSALEGPPNTGELFF.

The V gene is TRBV28, the J gene TRBJ2-3; D is unresolved. The V end was cut by 4 bases, the J end by 5 bases, with 10 bases between. The CDR3 sequence is 13 residues long. Germline lookup yields CDR1 MDHEN and CDR2 SYDVKM. The CDR3 nucleotides read TGTGCCAGCAGTTCCCCCTTCTTAGATACGCAGTATTTT. Protein product: CASSSPFLDTQYF.

On this clone itself: This specimen includes other DNA sequences encoding the same CDR3. The chain recombines TRBV9 with TRBJ1-5; no reliable D call. V was cut by 0 bases and J by 4 bases, with 8 bases left in between. Germline CDR1 reads SGDLS; CDR2 reads YYNGEE. The CDR3 runs 14 residues. CDR3 region: CASSVGGGNQPQHF. The CDR3 coding sequence is TGTGCCAGCAGCGTAGGAGGAGGAAATCAGCCCCAGCATTTT.

This clone was observed once. The chain uses TRBV11-3 and TRBJ2-2; D is uncertain. The CDR3 has 16 amino acids. CDR1 SGHNT and CDR2 YENEEA come from the germline V gene. Trimming left V 5 bases short and J 7 bases short, with 20 bases between. CDR3 protein: CASSAGPSPQSGELFF. The CDR3 DNA is TGTGCCAGCAGCGCCGGGCCGTCCCCCCAAAGCGGGGAGCTGTTTTTT.

As DNA, the CDR3 is TGTGCCTGGAGTGTATCGCTAGCGGGATTCTACAATGAGCAGTTCTTC. Protein: CAWSVSLAGFYNEQFF. The chain is built from TRBV30 and TRBJ2-1; 9 nucleotides align to TRBD2. Germline CDR1 is GTSNPN and CDR2 is SVGIG (reference sequence). This CDR3 spans 16 amino acids. V gave up 0 bases and J gave up 3 bases; unmatched junction bases: 6.